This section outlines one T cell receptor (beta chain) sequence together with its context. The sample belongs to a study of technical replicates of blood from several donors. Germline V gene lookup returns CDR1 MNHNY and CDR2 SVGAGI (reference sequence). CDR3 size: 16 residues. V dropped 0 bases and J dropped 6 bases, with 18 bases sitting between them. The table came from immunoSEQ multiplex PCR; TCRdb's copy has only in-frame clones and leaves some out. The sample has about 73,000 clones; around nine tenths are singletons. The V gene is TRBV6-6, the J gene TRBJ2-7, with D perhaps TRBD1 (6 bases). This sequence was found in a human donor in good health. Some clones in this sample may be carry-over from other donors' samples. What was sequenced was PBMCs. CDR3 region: CASSYSTTRGRVEQYF. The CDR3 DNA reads TGTGCCAGCAGTTACTCGACTACCAGGGGTCGGGTCGAGCAGTACTTC.